These 10 T cell receptor beta chains were all obtained from the same sample, sequenced in a study of T cells of healthy individuals. Each CDR3 protein gets one entry after TCRdb re-called the 5' RACE reads with MiXCR. The sample records 38,000 or so distinct CDR3 sequences, 4.5% being singletons. These receptors were obtained from a human donor in good health.

This clonotype was recorded many times. The chain employs TRBV20-1 and TRBJ1-5; the D gene is possibly TRBD1 (5 bases). Germline-derived CDR1 and CDR2 are DFQATT and SNEGSKA (reference sequence). The CDR3 length is 15 residues. Trimming stripped 0 bases from V and 3 bases from J, with 12 bases between. CDR3 coding DNA: TGCAGTGCTAGAGATAATCGGGGGGTCAATCAGCCCCAGCATTTT. Its translation: CSARDNRGVNQPQHF.

This clonotype was counted at least ten times. The gene calls are TRBV6-2 or TRBV6-3 and TRBJ1-1, with D perhaps TRBD1 (6 bases). The CDR3 sequence is 14 residues long. Germline V gene sequence: CDR1 MNHEY, CDR2 SVGEGT. V was cut by 6 bases and J by 2 bases, with 13 bases left in between. The CDR3 DNA follows: TGTGCCAGCAGGCGAACAGGGTTAAACACTGAAGCTTTCTTT. Translating gives CASRRTGLNTEAFF.

In this sample, this clonotype turned up a few times. The rearrangement uses TRBV13 and TRBJ2-1; possibly TRBD1 for D (6 bases). V was cut by 3 bases and J by 4 bases, with 22 bases left in between. Per the germline V gene, CDR1 is PRHDT and CDR2 is FYEKMQ (reference sequence). This CDR3 has 18 residues. CDR3 loop: CASSFLVPPGQYYNEQFF. As DNA, the CDR3 is TGTGCCAGCAGCTTTTTGGTTCCTCCGGGACAATATTACAATGAGCAGTTCTTC.

This clonotype was detected many times. The genes are TRBV10-3 and TRBJ2-2; D may correspond to TRBD1 or TRBD2 (5 bases each). From germline, CDR1 is ENHRY and CDR2 SYGVKD. The CDR3 has 18 amino acids. V was clipped by 1 base and J by 0 bases, with 15 bases between them. This CDR3 reads CAISELESGPSNTGELFF. DNA of the CDR3: TGTGCCATCAGTGAGTTGGAATCGGGGCCCTCGAACACCGGGGAGCTGTTTTTT.

This clonotype has a count of ten or more. The chain carries TRBV29-1 and TRBJ2-7; 7 bases are shared with TRBD1. With 6 bases clipped from V and 13 bases from J, the junction kept 12 bases outside the gene matches. The CDR3 is made up of 11 amino acids. Germline CDR1 reads SQVTM; CDR2 reads ANQGSEA. The DNA for the CDR3 is TGCAGCGTCGGACAGGACGACGGGCAATACTTC. It encodes CSVGQDDGQYF.

This clonotype was seen at least ten times. This chain joins TRBV13 and TRBJ1-4; D is unresolved. Germline values: CDR1 PRHDT, CDR2 FYEKMQ (reference sequence). The CDR3 loop spans 14 amino acids. Trimming removed 0 bases at V and 3 bases at J, with 5 bases between. CDR3 protein: CASSLGRANEKLFF. The CDR3 DNA sequence: TGTGCCAGCAGCTTAGGTCGGGCTAATGAAAAACTGTTTTTT.

This clonotype appeared many times. The chain has TRBV18 and TRBJ1-5; D is unclear. CDR1 KGHSH and CDR2 LQKENI come from the germline V gene. This CDR3 has 13 amino acids. The ends were cut back, 4 bases at V and 8 bases at J, with 12 bases in the middle. CDR3 coding DNA: TGTGCCAGCTCACTACGTACCGATGAGCCCCAGCATTTT. Encoded protein: CASSLRTDEPQHF.

In this sample, this clonotype turned up many times. CDR3: CSAGDSNSNQPQHF. As DNA, the CDR3 is TGCAGTGCTGGGGACTCTAATAGCAATCAGCCCCAGCATTTT. V gene TRBV20-1 combines with J gene TRBJ1-5; perhaps TRBD1 as D (5 bases). This CDR3 is 14 amino acids long. Between the trimmed V and J ends, which lost 5 bases and 0 bases, there was a span of 11 bases. Germline CDR1 and CDR2: DFQATT and SNEGSKA (reference sequence).

This clonotype was counted between two and nine times. The chain employs TRBV27 and TRBJ2-7; TRBD2 agrees at 8 bases. Per germline, CDR1 MNHEY and CDR2 SMNVEV (reference sequence). The V segment lost 4 bases and the J segment 6 bases; nucleotides outside the gene matches: 23. The CDR3 contains 19 residues. This chain's CDR3 is CASSSGGRFVRLVGSEQYF. CDR3 bases: TGTGCCAGCAGTTCGGGGGGGCGTTTTGTTCGGCTAGTCGGTAGCGAGCAGTACTTC.

This clonotype was observed many times. The chain uses TRBV20-1 and TRBJ2-1; D call uncertain. This CDR3 spans 11 amino acids. The germline V and J ends were trimmed by 2 bases and 7 bases, with 6 bases remaining between them. In germline, CDR1 is DFQATT, CDR2 SNEGSKA (reference sequence). CDR3 sequence (DNA): TGCAGTGCTAGAATCCCTAATGAGCAGTTCTTC. Encoded protein: CSARIPNEQFF.